The 6 T cell receptor beta chains below were found in one sample sequenced in a study of blood T cell repertoires in COVID-19. Sequenced by immunoSEQ multiplex PCR; TCRdb stores in-frame clones only, minus some. The data contain 300,000 to 500,000 clones, more than 75% of them singletons. What was sequenced was PBMCs or T cells enriched from blood (not recorded which). Source of these receptors: a woman in her twenties or thirties with acute COVID-19.

This rearrangement joins TRBV19 to TRBJ1-1, with 10 positions matching TRBD1. V lost 4 bases to trimming and J lost 10 bases; unmatched junction nucleotides: 21. The CDR3 has 18 residues. CDR1 is LNHDA and CDR2 is SQIVND in the germline V gene (reference sequence). CDR3 residues: CASSTQILGQGERGGAFF. The CDR3 DNA follows: TGTGCCAGTAGTACCCAAATCTTAGGACAGGGGGAACGTGGTGGAGCTTTCTTT.

This sequence joins TRBV10-3 and TRBJ2-7, with TRBD1 matching 7 bases. There are 16 residues in the CDR3. Germline V lookup: CDR1 ENHRY, CDR2 SYGVKD. J gave up 3 bases and V 3 bases, and 11 bases lay outside the gene matches. The CDR3 DNA is TGTGCCATCAGTGATCGATTGGAGACAGGGAGCTACGAGCAGTACTTC. This translates into CAISDRLETGSYEQYF.

The chain combines TRBV7-9 with TRBJ1-2; 7 bases match TRBD1. V lost 0 bases to trimming and J lost 3 bases; unmatched junction nucleotides: 1. Germline V CDR1 and CDR2: SEHNR, FQNEAQ (reference sequence). The CDR3 covers 14 residues. The CDR3 DNA sequence: TGTGCCAGCAGCTTAGCAGGGGGCGACTATGGCTACACCTTC. It translates to CASSLAGGDYGYTF. The full variable domain, in which reference TRBV7-9 and TRBJ1-2 provide the parts outside the CDR3, is DTGVSQNPRHKITKRGQNVTFRCDPISEHNRLYWYRQTLGQGPEFLTYFQNEAQLEKSRLLSDRFSAERPKGSFSTLEIQRTEQGDSAMYLCASSLAGGDYGYTFGSGTRLTVV.

The gene calls are TRBV7-3 and TRBJ1-4; no firm D call. Trimming left V 2 bases short and J 1 base short, with 2 bases between. This CDR3 has 13 residues. Germline-derived CDR1 and CDR2 are SGHTA and FQGTGA. This chain's CDR3 is CASSLRTNEKLFF. Here the CDR3 DNA reads TGTGCCAGCAGCTTACGAACTAATGAAAAACTGTTTTTT. The complete variable domain, with remaining parts taken from reference TRBV7-3 and TRBJ1-4, reads GAGVSQTPSNKVTEKGKYVELRCDPISGHTALYWYRQSLGQGPEFLIYFQGTGAADDSGLPNDRFFAVRPEGSVSTLKIQRTERGDSAVYLCASSLRTNEKLFFGSGTQLSVL.

This sequence joins TRBV24-1 and TRBJ1-1; TRBD1 agrees at 7 bases. CDR1 is KGHDR, CDR2 SFDVKD, per germline. This CDR3 region has 17 residues. Trimming took 1 base from V and 2 from J; bases not matched to a gene: 9. The CDR3 sequence is CATSDFDRDELNTEAFF. CDR3 coding DNA: TGTGCCACCAGTGATTTTGACAGGGACGAGTTAAACACTGAAGCTTTCTTT.

In its sample, this clone was seen a few times. V usage is TRBV9 and J usage is TRBJ2-3; D call uncertain. The CDR3 is made up of 14 amino acids. Germline CDR1 reads SGDLS; CDR2 reads YYNGEE. V lost 3 bases and J lost 1, with 9 bases in between. The CDR3 spells CASSATTRTDTQYF. The CDR3 DNA is TGTGCCAGCAGCGCTACGACTCGCACAGATACGCAGTATTTT.